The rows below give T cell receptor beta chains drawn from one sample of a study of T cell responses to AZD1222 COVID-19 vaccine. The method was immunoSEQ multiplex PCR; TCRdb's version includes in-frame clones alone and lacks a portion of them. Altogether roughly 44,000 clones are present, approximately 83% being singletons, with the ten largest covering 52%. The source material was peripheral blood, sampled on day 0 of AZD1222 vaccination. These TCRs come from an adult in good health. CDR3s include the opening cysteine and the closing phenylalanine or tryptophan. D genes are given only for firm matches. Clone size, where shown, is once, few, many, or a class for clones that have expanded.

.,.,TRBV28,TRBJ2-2,TGTGCCAGCAGTCGGCAGGTGAACACCGGGGAGCTGTTTTTT,CASSRQVNTGELFF
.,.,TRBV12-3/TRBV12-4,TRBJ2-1,TGTGCCAGCAGTCCCAACTACAATGAGCAGTTCTTC,CASSPNYNEQFF
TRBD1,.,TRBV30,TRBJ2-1,TGTGCCTGGAGTCCCATCCCCCGGGACAGGGACTATGAGCAGTTCTTC,CAWSPIPRDRDYEQFF
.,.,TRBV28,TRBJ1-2,TGTGCCAGCACCCCGGGACAAAAAAACTATGGCTACACCTTC,CASTPGQKNYGYTF
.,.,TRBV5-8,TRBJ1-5,TGTGCCACCGGGATCCCCAATCAGCCCCAGCATTTT,CATGIPNQPQHF
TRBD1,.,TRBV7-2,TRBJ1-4,TGTGCCAGCAGCCCGGGACAGCGGAGGGAAAAACTGTTTTTT,CASSPGQRREKLFF
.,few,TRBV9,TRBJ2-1,TGTGCCAGCAGCGTAGGGCAGTACAATGAGCAGTTCTTC,CASSVGQYNEQFF
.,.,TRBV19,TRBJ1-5,TGTGCCAGTAGTAGCCAGGCGACCCCTCAGCCCCAGCATTTT,CASSSQATPQPQHF
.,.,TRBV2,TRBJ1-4,TGTGCCAGCAGTGAATTGGGGCCGCAAGCTAATGAAAAACTGTTTTTT,CASSELGPQANEKLFF
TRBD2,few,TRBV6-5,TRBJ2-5,TGTGCCAGCAGTCCTAGCGGGACGGAGACCCAGTACTTC,CASSPSGTETQYF
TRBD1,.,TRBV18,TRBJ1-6,TGTGCCAGCTCGCCTGCGGGGACAGGGGGCTTGGCACCCCTCCACTTT,CASSPAGTGGLAPLHF
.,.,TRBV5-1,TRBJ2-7,TGCGCCAGCAGCCCGACTAGGACGGTGGGCGAGCAGTACTTC,CASSPTRTVGEQYF
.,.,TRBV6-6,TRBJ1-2,TGTGCCAGCACCGGGGGGAACTATGGCTACACCTTC,CASTGGNYGYTF
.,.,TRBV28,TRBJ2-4,TGTGCCAGCAGTTTGCCCGGCCAGGTCGGCATTCAGTACTTC,CASSLPGQVGIQYF
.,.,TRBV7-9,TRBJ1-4,TGTGCCAGCACCCAAACGGGGAGCCTGAATGAAAAACTGTTTTTT,CASTQTGSLNEKLFF
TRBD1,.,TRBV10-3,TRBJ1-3,TGTGCCTCGAACAGGGGGCCTGGAAACACCATATATTTT,CASNRGPGNTIYF
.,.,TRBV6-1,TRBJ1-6,TGTGCCAGCAGTGAGTCCGTATCACCCCTCCACTTT,CASSESVSPLHF
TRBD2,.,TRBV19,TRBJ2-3,TGTGCCAGTAGTATAGTTGCGGGAGGGCCTAAAGATACGCAGTATTTT,CASSIVAGGPKDTQYF
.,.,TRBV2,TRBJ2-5,TGTGCCACCAGCCCCGGGCGTGGAGAGACCCAGTACTTC,CATSPGRGETQYF
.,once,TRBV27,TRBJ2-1,TGTGCCAGCAGATTGGGACCGAGCTTCGGTGATGAGCAGTTCTTC,CASRLGPSFGDEQFF
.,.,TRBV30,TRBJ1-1,TGTGCCTGGAGTCCGGGGAGGGCCAAGGGAACTGAAGCTTTCTTT,CAWSPGRAKGTEAFF
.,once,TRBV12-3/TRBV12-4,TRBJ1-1,TGTGCCAGCAGTTCGATAGGGGGGATGGGAGCTTTCTTT,CASSSIGGMGAFF
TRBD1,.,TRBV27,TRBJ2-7,TGTGCCAGCAGCCGGACAGGGGGCTACGAGCAGTACTTC,CASSRTGGYEQYF
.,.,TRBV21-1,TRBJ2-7,TGTGCCAGCAGCAAAACTCAAGGCAGGACCACACTAGGACCCCACTACGAGCAGTACTTC,CASSKTQGRTTLGPHYEQYF
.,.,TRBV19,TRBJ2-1,TGTGCCAGTAGTATATCGGGGCCTCGGGAGCAGTTCTTC,CASSISGPREQFF
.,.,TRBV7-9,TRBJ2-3,TGTGCCAGCAGCTTATCGGGCACTAGCACAGATACGCAGTATTTT,CASSLSGTSTDTQYF
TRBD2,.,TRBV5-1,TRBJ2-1,TGCGCCAGCAGCCCATCCGGACTAGCGGGAGTCTTGGGCAATGAGCAGTTCTTC,CASSPSGLAGVLGNEQFF